This TCR beta chain was identified during a study of CD8+CD57+ T cells in acquired aplastic anemia. Regarding the study as a whole: Between patients and controls, about 30 CD8+ CDR3 sequences were found in common.

On this clonotype: Its antigen is not identified.

Genomic DNA, the template, was used for profiling of the TCR beta VDJ and CDR3. From the reads, TCRdb called clonotypes with MiXCR, one entry per CDR3 protein. This table holds roughly 160,000 distinct CDR3 sequences, 71% found once. The V gene lost 6 bases and the J gene lost 0 bases, with 32 bases spanning the gap. The germline gives CDR1 SGHTA, CDR2 FQGTGA. The CDR3 contains 22 residues. It was patients with CD8+CD57+ cell expansion by flow cytometry who were chosen for sequencing. Sequenced input: sorted CD4+, CD8+, or CD8+CD57+ T cells (not recorded which) from PBMCs. The receptor comes from a human donor with aplastic anemia. The chain joins TRBV7-3 to TRBJ1-4; D is perhaps TRBD1 (5 bases). This CDR3 is CASRFPLLPGRRPFATNEKLFF. CDR3 bases: TGTGCCAGCAGGTTCCCCCTATTGCCGGGACGGAGACCTTTTGCAACTAATGAAAAACTGTTTTTT.